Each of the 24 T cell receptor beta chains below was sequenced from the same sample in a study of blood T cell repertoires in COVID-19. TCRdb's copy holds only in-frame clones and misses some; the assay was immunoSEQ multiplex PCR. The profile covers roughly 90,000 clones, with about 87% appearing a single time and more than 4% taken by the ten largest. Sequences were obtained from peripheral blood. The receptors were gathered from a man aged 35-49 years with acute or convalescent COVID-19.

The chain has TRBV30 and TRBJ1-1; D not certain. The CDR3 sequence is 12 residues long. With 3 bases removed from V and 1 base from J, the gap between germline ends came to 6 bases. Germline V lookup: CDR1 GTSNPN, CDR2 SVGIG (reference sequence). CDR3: CAWREGNTEAFF. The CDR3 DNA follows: TGTGCCTGGAGAGAGGGGAACACTGAAGCTTTCTTT.

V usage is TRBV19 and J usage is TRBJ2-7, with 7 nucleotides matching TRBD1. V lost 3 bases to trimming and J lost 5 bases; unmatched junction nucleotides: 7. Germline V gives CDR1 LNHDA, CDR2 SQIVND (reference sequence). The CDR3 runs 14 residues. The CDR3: CASSIGTVPNEQYF. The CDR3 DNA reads TGTGCCAGTAGTATCGGGACAGTCCCTAACGAGCAGTACTTC. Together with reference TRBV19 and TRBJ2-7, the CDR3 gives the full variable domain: DGGITQSPKYLFRKEGQNVTLSCEQNLNHDAMYWYRQDPGQGLRLIYYSQIVNDFQKGDIAEGYSVSREKKESFPLTVTSAQKNPTAFYLCASSIGTVPNEQYFGPGTRLTVT.

Written as DNA, the CDR3 is TGTGCCAGCAGCTTAACTGGGACAGGGAACACTGAAGCTTTCTTT. Residues: CASSLTGTGNTEAFF. V usage is TRBV11-3 and J usage is TRBJ1-1; the match to TRBD1 covers 8 bases. J lost 1 base, V lost 2 bases, and 3 bases had no gene match. The CDR3 totals 15 residues. In germline, CDR1 is SGHNT, CDR2 YENEEA.

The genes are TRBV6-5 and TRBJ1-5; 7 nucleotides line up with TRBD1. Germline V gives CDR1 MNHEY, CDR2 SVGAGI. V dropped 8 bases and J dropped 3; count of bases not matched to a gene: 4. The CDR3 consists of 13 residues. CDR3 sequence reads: CASVGTDNQPQHF. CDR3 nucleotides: TGTGCCAGCGTCGGGACAGACAATCAGCCCCAGCATTTT.

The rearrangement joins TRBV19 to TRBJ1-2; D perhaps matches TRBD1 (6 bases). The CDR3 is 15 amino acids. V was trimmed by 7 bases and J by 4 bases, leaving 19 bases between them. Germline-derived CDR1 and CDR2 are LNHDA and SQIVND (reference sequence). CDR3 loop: CASTNPHYRVYGYTF. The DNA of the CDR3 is TGTGCCAGTACCAATCCCCATTACAGGGTCTATGGCTACACCTTC.

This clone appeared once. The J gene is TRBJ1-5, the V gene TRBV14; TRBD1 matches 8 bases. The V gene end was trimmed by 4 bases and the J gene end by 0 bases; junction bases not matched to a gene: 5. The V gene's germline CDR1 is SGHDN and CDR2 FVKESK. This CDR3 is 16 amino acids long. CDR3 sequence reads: CASSPRTGYSNQPQHF. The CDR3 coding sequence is TGTGCCAGCAGCCCGAGGACAGGGTATAGCAATCAGCCCCAGCATTTT.

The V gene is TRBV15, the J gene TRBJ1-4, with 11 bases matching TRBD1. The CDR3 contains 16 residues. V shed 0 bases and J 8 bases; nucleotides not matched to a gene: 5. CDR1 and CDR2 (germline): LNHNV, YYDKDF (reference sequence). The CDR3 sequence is CATSRDGQGAGEKLFF. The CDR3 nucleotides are TGTGCCACCAGCAGAGACGGACAGGGGGCGGGGGAAAAACTGTTTTTT.

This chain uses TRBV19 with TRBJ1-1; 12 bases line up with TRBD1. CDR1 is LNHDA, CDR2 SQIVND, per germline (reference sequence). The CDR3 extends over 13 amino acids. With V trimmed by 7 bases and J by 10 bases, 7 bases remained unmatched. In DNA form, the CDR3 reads TGTGCCAGTAACCCGGGACAGGGGGCTCCAGCTTTCTTT. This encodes CASNPGQGAPAFF.

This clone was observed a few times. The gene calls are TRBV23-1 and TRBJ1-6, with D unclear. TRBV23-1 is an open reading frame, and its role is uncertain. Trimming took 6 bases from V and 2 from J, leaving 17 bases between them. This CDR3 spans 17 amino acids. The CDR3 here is CASRQNGGWPYNSPLHF. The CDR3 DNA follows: TGCGCCAGCAGACAAAATGGAGGGTGGCCCTATAATTCACCCCTCCACTTT.

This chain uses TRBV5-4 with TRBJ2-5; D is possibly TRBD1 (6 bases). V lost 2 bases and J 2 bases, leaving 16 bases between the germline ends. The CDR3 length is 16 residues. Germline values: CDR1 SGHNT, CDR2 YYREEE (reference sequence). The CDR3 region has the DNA TGTGCCAGCAGCTTAAAATCAGGGGTTAGGCAAGAGACCCAGTACTTC. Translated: CASSLKSGVRQETQYF.

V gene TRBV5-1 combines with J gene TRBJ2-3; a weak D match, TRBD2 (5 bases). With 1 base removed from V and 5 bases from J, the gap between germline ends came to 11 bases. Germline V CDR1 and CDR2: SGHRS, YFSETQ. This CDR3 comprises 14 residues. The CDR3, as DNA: TGCGCCAGCAGCTTGTCCGGGGTTAAAGATACGCAGTATTTT. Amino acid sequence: CASSLSGVKDTQYF.

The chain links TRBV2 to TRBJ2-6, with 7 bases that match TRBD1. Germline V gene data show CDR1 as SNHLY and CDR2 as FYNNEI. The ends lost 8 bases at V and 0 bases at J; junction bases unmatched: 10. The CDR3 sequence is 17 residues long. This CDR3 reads CASDPGTVLSGANVLTF. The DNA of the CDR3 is TGTGCCAGCGACCCCGGGACAGTTCTCTCTGGGGCCAACGTCCTGACTTTC.

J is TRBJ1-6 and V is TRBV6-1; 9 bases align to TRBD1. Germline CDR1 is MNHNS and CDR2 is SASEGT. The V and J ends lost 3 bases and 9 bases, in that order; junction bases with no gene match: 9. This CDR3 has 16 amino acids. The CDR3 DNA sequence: TGTGCCAGCAGTGAGAGGTGGGACAGGGAGGGTTCACCCCTCCACTTT. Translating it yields CASSERWDREGSPLHF.

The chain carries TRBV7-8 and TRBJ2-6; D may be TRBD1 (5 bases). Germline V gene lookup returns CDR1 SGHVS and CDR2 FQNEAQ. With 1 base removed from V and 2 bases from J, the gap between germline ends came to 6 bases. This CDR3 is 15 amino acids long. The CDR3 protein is CASSLVGAGANVLTF. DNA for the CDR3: TGTGCCAGCAGCTTAGTAGGGGCTGGGGCCAACGTCCTGACTTTC.

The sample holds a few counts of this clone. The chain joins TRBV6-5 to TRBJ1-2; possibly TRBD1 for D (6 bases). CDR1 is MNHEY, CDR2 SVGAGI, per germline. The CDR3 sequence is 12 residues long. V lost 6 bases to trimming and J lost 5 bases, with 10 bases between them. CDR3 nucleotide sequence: TGTGCCAGCAGGGCGGGGGCTTATGGCTACACCTTC. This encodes CASRAGAYGYTF.

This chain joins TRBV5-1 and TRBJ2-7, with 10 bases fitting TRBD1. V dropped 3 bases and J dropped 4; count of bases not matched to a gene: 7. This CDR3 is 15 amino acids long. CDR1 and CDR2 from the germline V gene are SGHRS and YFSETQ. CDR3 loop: CASSSRTGGGYEQYF. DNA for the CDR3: TGCGCCAGCAGCTCCAGGACAGGGGGTGGGTACGAGCAGTACTTC.

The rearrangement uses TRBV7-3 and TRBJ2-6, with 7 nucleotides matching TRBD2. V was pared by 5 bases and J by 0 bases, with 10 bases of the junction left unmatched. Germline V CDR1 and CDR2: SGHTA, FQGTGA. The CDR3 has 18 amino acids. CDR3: CASSAFSREGSGANVLTF. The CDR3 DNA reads TGTGCCAGCAGCGCGTTTAGCAGGGAGGGCTCTGGGGCCAACGTCCTGACTTTC.

Written as DNA, the CDR3 is TGTGCCAGCAGCTTAGGTTTAGGGGGCGCAGGGAGGGAGACCCAGTACTTC. It yields the protein CASSLGLGGAGRETQYF. This rearrangement joins TRBV7-2 to TRBJ2-5, with D perhaps matching TRBD1 (7 bases). The germline V gene encodes CDR1 SGHTA and CDR2 FQGNSA. This CDR3 region has 17 residues. The germline V and J ends were trimmed by 1 base and 5 bases, with 20 bases remaining between them.

Here the CDR3 reads CASSLSPGSLGQPQHF. The CDR3 nucleotides are TGTGCCAGTAGTCTTAGTCCGGGAAGTTTAGGTCAGCCCCAGCATTTT. The chain recombines TRBV19 with TRBJ1-5; D not resolved. V lost 5 bases, J lost 6 bases, and 20 bases lay in between. The CDR3 has 16 amino acids. The germline CDR1 and CDR2 sequences are LNHDA and SQIVND (reference sequence).

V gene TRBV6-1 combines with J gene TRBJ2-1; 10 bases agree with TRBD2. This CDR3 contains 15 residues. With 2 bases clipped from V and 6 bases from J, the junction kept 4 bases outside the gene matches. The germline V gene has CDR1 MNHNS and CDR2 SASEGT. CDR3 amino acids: CASSEMASGSNEQFF. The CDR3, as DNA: TGTGCCAGCAGTGAAATGGCTAGCGGGAGCAATGAGCAGTTCTTC.

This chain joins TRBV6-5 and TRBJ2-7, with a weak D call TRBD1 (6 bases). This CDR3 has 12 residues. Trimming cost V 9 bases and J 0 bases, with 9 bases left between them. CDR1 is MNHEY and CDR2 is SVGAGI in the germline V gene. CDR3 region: CASWTVSYEQYF. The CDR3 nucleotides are TGTGCCAGTTGGACAGTCTCCTACGAGCAGTACTTC.

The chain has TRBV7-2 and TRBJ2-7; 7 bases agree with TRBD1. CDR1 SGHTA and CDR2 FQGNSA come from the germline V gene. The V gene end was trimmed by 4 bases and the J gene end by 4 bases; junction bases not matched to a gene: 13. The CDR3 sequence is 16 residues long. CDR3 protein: CASSYETGAVGYEQYF. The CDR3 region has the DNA TGTGCCAGCAGCTACGAAACAGGGGCTGTCGGGTACGAGCAGTACTTC.

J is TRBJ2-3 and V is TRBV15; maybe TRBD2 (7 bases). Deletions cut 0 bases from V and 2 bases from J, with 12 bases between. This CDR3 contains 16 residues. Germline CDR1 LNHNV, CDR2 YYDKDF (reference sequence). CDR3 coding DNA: TGTGCCACCAGCAGAGATCGGGGGGCCTACACAGATACGCAGTATTTT. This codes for CATSRDRGAYTDTQYF.

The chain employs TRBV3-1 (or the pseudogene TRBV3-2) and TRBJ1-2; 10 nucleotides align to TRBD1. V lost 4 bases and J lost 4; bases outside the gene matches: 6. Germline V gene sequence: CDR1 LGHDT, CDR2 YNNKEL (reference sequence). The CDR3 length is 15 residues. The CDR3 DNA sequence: TGTGCCAGCAGCCCAATTGGACAGGGGGGCTATGGCTACACCTTC. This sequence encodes CASSPIGQGGYGYTF.